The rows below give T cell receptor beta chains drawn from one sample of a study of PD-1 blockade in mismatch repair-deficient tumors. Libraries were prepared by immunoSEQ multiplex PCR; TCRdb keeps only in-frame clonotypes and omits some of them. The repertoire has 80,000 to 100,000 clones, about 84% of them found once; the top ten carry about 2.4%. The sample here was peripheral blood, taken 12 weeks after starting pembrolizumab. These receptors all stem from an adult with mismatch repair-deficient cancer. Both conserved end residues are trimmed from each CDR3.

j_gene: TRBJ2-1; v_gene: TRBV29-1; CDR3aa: SVGPIWGQGGSGSGYNEQF
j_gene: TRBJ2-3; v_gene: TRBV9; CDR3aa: ASSPQGDSSTDTQY
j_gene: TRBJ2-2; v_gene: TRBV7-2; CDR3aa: ASSRRLADTGELF
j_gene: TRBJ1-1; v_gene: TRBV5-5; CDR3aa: ASSQKQGAKGEAF
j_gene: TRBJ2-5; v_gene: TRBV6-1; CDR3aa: ASSESGGRGRMRAAQY
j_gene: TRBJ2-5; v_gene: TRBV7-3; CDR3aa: ASRGGTSGRGGETQY
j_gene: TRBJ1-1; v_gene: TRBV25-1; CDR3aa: ASSGQGYTEAF
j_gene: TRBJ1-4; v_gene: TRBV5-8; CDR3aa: ASRLVESATNEKLF
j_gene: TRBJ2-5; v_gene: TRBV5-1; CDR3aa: ASSPGEARGTQY
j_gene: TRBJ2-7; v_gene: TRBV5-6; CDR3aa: ASSLEGVAGTYEQY
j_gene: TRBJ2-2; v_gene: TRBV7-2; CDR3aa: ASSLKIVNRGIPGELF
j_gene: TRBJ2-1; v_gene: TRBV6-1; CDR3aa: ATLRQGEYNEQF
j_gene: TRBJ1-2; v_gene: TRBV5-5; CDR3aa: ASSLAVAAQVVGYT
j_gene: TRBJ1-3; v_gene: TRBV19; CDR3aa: ASSTGDSGNTIY
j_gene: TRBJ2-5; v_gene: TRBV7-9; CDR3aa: ASSPRQQETQY
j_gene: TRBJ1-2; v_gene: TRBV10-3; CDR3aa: AISAQQGFLSGYT
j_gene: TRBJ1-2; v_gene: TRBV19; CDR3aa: ASNLRGVYYGYT
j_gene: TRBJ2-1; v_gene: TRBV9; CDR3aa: ASSASDYNEQF
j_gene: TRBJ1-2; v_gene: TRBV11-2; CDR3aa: ASSLGSLRGYT
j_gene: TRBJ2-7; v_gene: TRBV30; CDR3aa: AWNRELEQY
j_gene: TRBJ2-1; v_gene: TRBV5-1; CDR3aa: ASSLAGPNEQF
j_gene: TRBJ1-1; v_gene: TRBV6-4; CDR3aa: ASSTGQGEAF
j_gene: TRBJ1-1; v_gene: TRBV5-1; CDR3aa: ASSFEGYTEAF
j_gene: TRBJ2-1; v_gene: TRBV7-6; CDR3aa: ASSSGLYNEQF
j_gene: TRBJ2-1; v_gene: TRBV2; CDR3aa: ASIGTSGTYNEQF
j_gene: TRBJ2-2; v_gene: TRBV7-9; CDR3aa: ASSLNEGAYTGELF
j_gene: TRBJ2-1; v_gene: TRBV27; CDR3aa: ASSSSGRSSNEQF
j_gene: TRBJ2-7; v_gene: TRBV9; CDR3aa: ASSPGSYEQY
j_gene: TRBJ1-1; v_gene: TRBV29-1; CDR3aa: SVEDVATEAF
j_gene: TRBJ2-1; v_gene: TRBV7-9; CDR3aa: ASSNGLAVYNEQF
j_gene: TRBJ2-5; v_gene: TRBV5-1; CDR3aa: ASSPSQIPQETQY
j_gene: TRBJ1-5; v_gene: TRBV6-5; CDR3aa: ASSYGTSRLQH
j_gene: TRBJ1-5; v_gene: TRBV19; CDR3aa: ASSDRALPGDQPQH
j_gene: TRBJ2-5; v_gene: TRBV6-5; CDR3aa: ASSPGATQY
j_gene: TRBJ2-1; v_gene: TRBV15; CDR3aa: ATSSNLAHNEQF
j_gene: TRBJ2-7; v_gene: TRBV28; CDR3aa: ASSPAGGVYEQY
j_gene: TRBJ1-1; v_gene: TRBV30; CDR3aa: AWSPGDTEAF
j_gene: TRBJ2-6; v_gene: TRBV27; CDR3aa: ASGAGRAGANVLT
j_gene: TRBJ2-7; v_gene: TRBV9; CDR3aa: ASSAGVGSYEQY
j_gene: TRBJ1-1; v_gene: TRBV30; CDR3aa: AYLGSTEAF
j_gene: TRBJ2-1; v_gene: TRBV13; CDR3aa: ASSLKLAGGFNEQF
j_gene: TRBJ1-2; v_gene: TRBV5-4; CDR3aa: ASSLDGTGSSGYT
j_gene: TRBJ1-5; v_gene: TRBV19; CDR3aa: ASSTMTGGDQPQH
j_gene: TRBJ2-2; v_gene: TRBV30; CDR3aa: AWSRGLASGELF
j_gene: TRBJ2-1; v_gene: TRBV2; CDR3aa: ASSYGQAEQF
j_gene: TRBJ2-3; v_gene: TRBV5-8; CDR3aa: ASSSGTSGRDTQY